Listed below are T cell receptor beta chains from one sample, sequenced in a study of control samples from healthy donors and cancer patients. Data came from immunoSEQ multiplex PCR; TCRdb stores just in-frame clones and leaves some out. The table records about 160,000 clones, over 85% of them present only once. The sequencing sample was made of blood. The source is a middle-aged woman in good health. The CDR3 runs from the conserved cysteine through the conserved F or W. Fields, in order: D gene, clone size, J gene, V gene, CDR3 protein, CDR3 DNA. A D gene is named only where the DNA matches it firmly. Clone sizes are given selectively: once, few, many, or a class where the clone is expanded.

NA,NA,TRBJ1-1,TRBV5-4,CASSLQGEVEAFF,TGTGCCAGCAGCTTGCAGGGCGAGGTTGAAGCTTTCTTT
NA,NA,TRBJ2-3,TRBV9,CASSVAGRELTDTQYF,TGTGCCAGCAGCGTAGCTGGCCGGGAGCTCACAGATACGCAGTATTTT
TRBD1,NA,TRBJ1-1,TRBV2,CASSDFVRGGASEAFF,TGTGCCAGCAGTGATTTTGTTCGAGGGGGCGCTTCTGAAGCTTTCTTT
TRBD1,NA,TRBJ1-5,TRBV4-2,CASSPTPTGDQPQHF,TGTGCCAGCAGCCCAACACCGACAGGGGATCAGCCCCAGCATTTT
TRBD2,NA,TRBJ2-3,TRBV19,CASSQGLAETDTQYF,TGTGCCAGTAGCCAGGGACTAGCGGAGACAGATACGCAGTATTTT
NA,NA,TRBJ1-2,TRBV6-1,CASSEEQGVHYGYTF,TGTGCCAGCAGTGAGGAACAGGGTGTTCACTATGGCTACACCTTC
NA,once,TRBJ2-5,TRBV4-1,CASSQSMQGPRETQYF,TGCGCCAGCAGCCAATCTATGCAGGGACCACGAGAGACCCAGTACTTC
NA,NA,TRBJ1-1,TRBV29-1,CITRELGENTEAFF,TGCATCACTCGCGAGTTGGGTGAGAACACTGAAGCTTTCTTT
TRBD2,once,TRBJ2-7,TRBV11-3,CASSPTSGSVEQYF,TGTGCCAGCAGCCCGACTAGCGGGAGCGTCGAGCAGTACTTC
NA,NA,TRBJ1-1,TRBV6-5,CAAGEYTEAFF,TGTGCGGCGGGAGAGTACACTGAAGCTTTCTTT
NA,NA,TRBJ2-1,TRBV19,CASRKRVAGPYDEQFF,TGTGCCAGTAGAAAGCGGGTGGCGGGGCCCTACGATGAGCAGTTCTTC
NA,NA,TRBJ1-4,TRBV12-2,CASRLAYRGGTNEKLFF,TGTGCAAGTCGCTTAGCGTACAGGGGAGGTACTAATGAAAAACTGTTTTTT
NA,NA,TRBJ2-7,TRBV29-1,CSVEVGGDGYEQYF,TGCAGCGTTGAAGTCGGCGGAGACGGCTACGAGCAGTACTTC
TRBD1,NA,TRBJ2-7,TRBV5-6,CASSHRDRYYEQYF,TGTGCCAGCAGCCACCGGGACAGGTACTACGAGCAGTACTTC
NA,few,TRBJ1-2,TRBV6-2/TRBV6-3,CASSYMEYGYTF,TGTGCCAGCAGTTACATGGAGTATGGCTACACCTTC
NA,NA,TRBJ1-2,TRBV4-3,CASSQDPAGANYGYTF,TGCGCCAGCAGCCAAGACCCCGCAGGGGCTAACTATGGCTACACCTTC
NA,NA,TRBJ2-5,TRBV6-5,CASSYSSPKETQYF,TGTGCCAGCAGTTACTCTTCACCAAAAGAGACCCAGTACTTC
NA,NA,TRBJ1-3,TRBV6-5,CASSRAGNTIYF,TGTGCCAGCAGCCGGGCTGGAAACACCATATATTTT
NA,NA,TRBJ2-7,TRBV4-1,CASSQESSRDYEQYF,TGCGCCAGCAGCCAAGAGTCTAGCAGGGACTACGAGCAGTACTTC
NA,once,TRBJ1-1,TRBV19,CASSIELGGGPRTEAFF,TGTGCCAGTAGTATAGAGCTTGGTGGGGGGCCAAGGACTGAAGCTTTCTTT
TRBD1,NA,TRBJ1-1,TRBV3-1/TRBV3-2,CASNPSTGRGEAFF,TGTGCCAGCAACCCCTCGACAGGGCGGGGTGAAGCTTTCTTT
TRBD2,NA,TRBJ2-2,TRBV7-9,CASSWALGGRTGELFF,TGTGCCAGCAGCTGGGCCCTCGGGGGGAGGACCGGGGAGCTGTTTTTT
TRBD1,NA,TRBJ1-2,TRBV6-5,CASSPDRVYGYTF,TGTGCCAGCAGTCCCGACAGGGTCTATGGCTACACCTTC
NA,NA,TRBJ1-1,TRBV5-6,CASSLWQPNTEAFF,TGTGCCAGCAGCTTATGGCAACCGAACACTGAAGCTTTCTTT